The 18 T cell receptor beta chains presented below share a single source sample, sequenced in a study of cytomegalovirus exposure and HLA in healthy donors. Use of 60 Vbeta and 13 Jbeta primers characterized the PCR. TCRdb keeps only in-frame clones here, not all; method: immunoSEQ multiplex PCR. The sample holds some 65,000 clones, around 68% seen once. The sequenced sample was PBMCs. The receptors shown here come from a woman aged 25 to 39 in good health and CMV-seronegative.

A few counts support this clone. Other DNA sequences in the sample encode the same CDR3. CDR3 protein: CAWSVQVNYGYTF. The CDR3, as DNA: TGTGCCTGGAGTGTACAAGTTAACTATGGCTACACCTTC. The chain combines TRBV30 with TRBJ1-2; D remains ambiguous. In germline, CDR1 is GTSNPN, CDR2 SVGIG (reference sequence). Trimming took off 0 bases at V and 1 base at J, with 6 bases between the two ends. The CDR3 covers 13 residues.

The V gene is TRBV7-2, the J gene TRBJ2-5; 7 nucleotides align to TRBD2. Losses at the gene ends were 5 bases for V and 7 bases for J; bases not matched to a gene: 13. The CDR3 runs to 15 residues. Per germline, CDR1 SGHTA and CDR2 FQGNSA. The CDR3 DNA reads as TGTGCCAGCAGCGTTAGAACGCGGGGGTTAGGGACCCAGTACTTC. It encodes CASSVRTRGLGTQYF.

The CDR3 loop is CASRQQAGGGMNTEAFF. Here the CDR3 DNA reads TGTGCCAGCAGACAACAGGCCGGCGGGGGTATGAACACTGAAGCTTTCTTT. The V gene is TRBV6-4, the J gene TRBJ1-1; a possible D gene is TRBD1 (5 bases). V was clipped by 6 bases and J by 0 bases, with 20 bases between them. CDR3 length equals 17 residues. CDR1 is MRHNA and CDR2 is SNTAGT in the germline V gene.

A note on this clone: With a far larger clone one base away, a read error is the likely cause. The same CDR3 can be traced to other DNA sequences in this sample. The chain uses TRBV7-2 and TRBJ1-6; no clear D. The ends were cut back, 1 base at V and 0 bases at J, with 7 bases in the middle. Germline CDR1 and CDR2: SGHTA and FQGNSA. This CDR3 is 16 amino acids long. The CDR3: CASSLGPGSYNSPLHF. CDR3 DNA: TGTGCCAGCAGCTTAGGTCCAGGCTCCTATAATTCACCCCTCCACTTT.

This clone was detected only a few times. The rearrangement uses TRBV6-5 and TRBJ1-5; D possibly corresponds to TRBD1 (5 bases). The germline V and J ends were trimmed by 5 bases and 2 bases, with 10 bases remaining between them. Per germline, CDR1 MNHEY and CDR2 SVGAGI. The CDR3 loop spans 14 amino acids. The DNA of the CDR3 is TGTGCCAGCAGTCTCAGGGAGGGCAATCAGCCCCAGCATTTT. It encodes CASSLREGNQPQHF.

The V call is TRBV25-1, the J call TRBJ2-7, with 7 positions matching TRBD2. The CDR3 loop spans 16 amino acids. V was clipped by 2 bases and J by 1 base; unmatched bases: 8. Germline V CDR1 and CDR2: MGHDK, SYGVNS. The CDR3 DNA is TGTGCCAGCAGTGAACGGGAAGGGAGGGGATCCTACGAGCAGTACTTC. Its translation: CASSEREGRGSYEQYF.

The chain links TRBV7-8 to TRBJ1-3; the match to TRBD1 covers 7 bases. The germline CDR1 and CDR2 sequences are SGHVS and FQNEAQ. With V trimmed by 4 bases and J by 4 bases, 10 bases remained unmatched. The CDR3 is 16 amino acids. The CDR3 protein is CASSSRSRGSGNTIYF. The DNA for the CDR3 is TGTGCCAGCAGCTCGCGAAGCAGGGGGTCAGGAAACACCATATATTTT.

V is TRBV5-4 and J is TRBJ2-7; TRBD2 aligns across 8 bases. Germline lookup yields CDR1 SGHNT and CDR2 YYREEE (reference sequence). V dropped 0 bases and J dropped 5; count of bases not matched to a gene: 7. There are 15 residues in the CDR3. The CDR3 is CASSLELAVRDEQYF. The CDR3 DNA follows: TGTGCCAGCAGCTTGGAACTAGCGGTGAGGGACGAGCAGTACTTC.

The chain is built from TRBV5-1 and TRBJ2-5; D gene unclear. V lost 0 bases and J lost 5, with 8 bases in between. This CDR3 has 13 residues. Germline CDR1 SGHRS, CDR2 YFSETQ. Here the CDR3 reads CASSLEQWETQYF. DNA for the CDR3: TGCGCCAGCAGCTTGGAGCAATGGGAGACCCAGTACTTC. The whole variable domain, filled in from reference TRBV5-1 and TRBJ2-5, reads KAGVTQTPRYLIKTRGQQVTLSCSPISGHRSVSWYQQTPGQGLQFLFEYFSETQRNKGNFPGRFSGRQFSNSRSEMNVSTLELGDSALYLCASSLEQWETQYFGPGTRLLVL.

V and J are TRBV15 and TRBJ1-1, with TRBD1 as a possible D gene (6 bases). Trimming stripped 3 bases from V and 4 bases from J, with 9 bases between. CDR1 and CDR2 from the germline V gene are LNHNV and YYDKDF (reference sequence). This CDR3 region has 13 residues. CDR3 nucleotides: TGTGCCACCAGCAGGAGGGGGGGCACTGAAGCTTTCTTT. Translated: CATSRRGGTEAFF.

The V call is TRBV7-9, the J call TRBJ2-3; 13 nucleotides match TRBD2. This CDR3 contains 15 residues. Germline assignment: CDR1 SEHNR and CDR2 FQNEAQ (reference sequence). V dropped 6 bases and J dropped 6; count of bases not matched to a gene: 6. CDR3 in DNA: TGTGCCAGCAGGCCGGGACTAGCGGGGATGGATACGCAGTATTTT. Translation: CASRPGLAGMDTQYF.

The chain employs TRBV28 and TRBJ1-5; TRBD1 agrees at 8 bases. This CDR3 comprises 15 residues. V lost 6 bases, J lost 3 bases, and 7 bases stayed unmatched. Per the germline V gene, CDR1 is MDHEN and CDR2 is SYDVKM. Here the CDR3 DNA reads TGTGCCAGCAGAGGACAGGGATCTTTCAATCAGCCCCAGCATTTT. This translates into CASRGQGSFNQPQHF.

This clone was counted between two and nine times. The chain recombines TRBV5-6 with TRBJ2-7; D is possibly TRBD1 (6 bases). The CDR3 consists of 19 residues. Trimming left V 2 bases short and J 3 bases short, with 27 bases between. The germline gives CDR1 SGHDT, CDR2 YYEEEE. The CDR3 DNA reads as TGTGCCAGCAGCTTTGGTGACAGGAATGGGGCATATTTCCTCTACGAGCAGTACTTC. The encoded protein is CASSFGDRNGAYFLYEQYF.

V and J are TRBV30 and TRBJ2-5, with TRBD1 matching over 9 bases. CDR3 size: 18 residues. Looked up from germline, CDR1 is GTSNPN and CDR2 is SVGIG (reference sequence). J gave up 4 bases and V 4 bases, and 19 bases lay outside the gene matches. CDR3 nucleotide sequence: TGTGCCTGGATCACAGGGGGCCGGGGCTTCGGTGGAACAGAGACCCAGTACTTC. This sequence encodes CAWITGGRGFGGTETQYF. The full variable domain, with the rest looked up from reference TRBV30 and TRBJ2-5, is SQTIHQWPATLVQPVGSPLSLECTVEGTSNPNLYWYRQAAGRGLQLLFYSVGIGQISSEVPQNLSASRPQDRQFILSSKKLLLSDSGFYLCAWITGGRGFGGTETQYFGPGTRLLVL.

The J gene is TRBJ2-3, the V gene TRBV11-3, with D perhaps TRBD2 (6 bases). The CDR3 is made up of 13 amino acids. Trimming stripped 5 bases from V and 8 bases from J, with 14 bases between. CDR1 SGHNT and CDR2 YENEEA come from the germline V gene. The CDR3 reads CASSPRDSGTQYF. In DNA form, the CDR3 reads TGTGCCAGCAGCCCCCGGGACTCCGGTACGCAGTATTTT.

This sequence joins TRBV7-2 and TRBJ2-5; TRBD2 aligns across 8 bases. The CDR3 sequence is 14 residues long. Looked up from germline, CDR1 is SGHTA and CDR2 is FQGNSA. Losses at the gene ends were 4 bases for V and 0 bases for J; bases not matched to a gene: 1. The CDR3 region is CASSSGLDQETQYF. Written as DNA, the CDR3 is TGTGCCAGCAGCTCGGGACTAGACCAAGAGACCCAGTACTTC. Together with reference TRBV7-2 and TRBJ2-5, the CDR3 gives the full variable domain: GAGVSQSPSNKVTEKGKDVELRCDPISGHTALYWYRQSLGQGLEFLIYFQGNSAPDKSGLPSDRFSAERTGGSVSTLTIQRTQQEDSAVYLCASSSGLDQETQYFGPGTRLLVL.

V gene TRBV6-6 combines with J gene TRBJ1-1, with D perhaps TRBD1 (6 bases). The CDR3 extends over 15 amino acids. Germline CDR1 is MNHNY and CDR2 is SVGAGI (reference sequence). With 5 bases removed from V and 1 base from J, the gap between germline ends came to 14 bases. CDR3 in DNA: TGTGCCAGCAGTCTTACCCAGGGGAGGAACACTGAAGCTTTCTTT. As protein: CASSLTQGRNTEAFF.

CDR3 residues: CASRTRALGGNTEAFF. The CDR3 region has the DNA TGTGCCAGCAGGACCCGGGCCCTAGGAGGGAACACTGAAGCTTTCTTT. The chain uses TRBV28 and TRBJ1-1, with no clear D. The CDR3 has 16 residues. Germline assignment: CDR1 MDHEN and CDR2 SYDVKM. The V end was cut by 6 bases, the J end by 1 base, with 18 bases between.